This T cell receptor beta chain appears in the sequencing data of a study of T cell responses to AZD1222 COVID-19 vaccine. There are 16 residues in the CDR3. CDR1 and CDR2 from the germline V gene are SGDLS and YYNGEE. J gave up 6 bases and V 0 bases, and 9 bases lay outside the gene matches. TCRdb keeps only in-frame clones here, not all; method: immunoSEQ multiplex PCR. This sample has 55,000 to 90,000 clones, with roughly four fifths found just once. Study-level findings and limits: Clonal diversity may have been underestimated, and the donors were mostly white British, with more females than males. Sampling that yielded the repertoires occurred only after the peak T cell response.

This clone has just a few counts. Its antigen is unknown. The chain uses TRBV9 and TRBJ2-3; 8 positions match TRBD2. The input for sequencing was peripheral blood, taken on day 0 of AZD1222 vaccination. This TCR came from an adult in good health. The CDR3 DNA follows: TGTGCCAGCAGCGTAGTGCGGGGGGCAGGGATGGATACGCAGTATTTT. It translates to CASSVVRGAGMDTQYF.